The 21 T cell receptor beta chains below were found in one sample sequenced in a study of cytomegalovirus exposure and HLA in healthy donors. The PCR contained 60 Vbeta and 13 Jbeta primers. Sequencing used immunoSEQ multiplex PCR; TCRdb keeps in-frame clones, though not all of them. The table has approximately 99,000 clones, 73% seen once; the top ten hold roughly 4%. Specimen: PBMCs. The receptors here all came from a man aged 40-49 years in good health and CMV-seronegative.

This chain's CDR3 is CAISSGTGTYQPQHF. CDR3 coding DNA: TGTGCCATCAGTTCCGGGACAGGGACTTATCAGCCCCAGCATTTT. This chain joins TRBV10-3 and TRBJ1-5, with 9 bases lining up with TRBD1. The CDR3 is made up of 15 amino acids. With V trimmed by 5 bases and J by 5 bases, 7 bases remained unmatched. In germline, CDR1 is ENHRY, CDR2 SYGVKD.

This chain connects TRBV5-1 to TRBJ1-5, with D possibly TRBD1 on 6 matching bases. The V gene lost 1 base and the J gene lost 4 bases, with 9 bases spanning the gap. The CDR3 loop spans 14 amino acids. Germline V CDR1 and CDR2: SGHRS, YFSETQ. CDR3 protein: CASSLRGQNQPQHF. The DNA of the CDR3 is TGCGCCAGCAGCTTGAGGGGACAAAATCAGCCCCAGCATTTT.

This sequence joins TRBV5-1 and TRBJ2-7; 11 nucleotides agree with TRBD1. The CDR3 consists of 18 residues. Trimming cost V 4 bases and J 1 base; bases outside gene matches: 13. CDR1 is SGHRS and CDR2 is YFSETQ in the germline V gene. The CDR3 nucleotides read TGCGCCAGCAGCAGAGGGACAGGGGGACAAGAGAGGTCCTACGAGCAGTACTTC. The encoded protein is CASSRGTGGQERSYEQYF.

Worth noting for this clone: One end of the junction fails to match germline, which may point to a read error. The chain is built from TRBV2 and TRBJ1-4; 10 bases align to TRBD1. Germline V gene lookup returns CDR1 SNHLY and CDR2 FYNNEI. CDR3 size: 12 residues. This CDR3 is CASTEDRGQSLF. The CDR3 nucleotides are TGTGCCAGCACCGAAGACAGGGGGCAGTCCCTCTTT.

A remark on this clone: With a much larger clone just one base away, this may be a read error. V is TRBV6-1 and J is TRBJ1-5; D not certain. Between the trimmed V and J ends, which lost 6 bases and 7 bases, there was a span of 10 bases. The length of the CDR3 is 12 residues. Germline CDR1 and CDR2: MNHNS and SASEGT. CDR3 in DNA: TGTGCCAGCAGGACAATACACCAGCCCCAGCATTTT. This translates into CASRTIHQPQHF.

The chain links TRBV6-1 to TRBJ2-7; TRBD1 agrees at 9 bases. The ends lost 6 bases at V and 0 bases at J; junction bases unmatched: 6. CDR1 is MNHNS and CDR2 is SASEGT in the germline V gene. CDR3 size: 15 residues. The CDR3 sequence is CASSLQTGGSYEQYF. The CDR3 DNA reads as TGTGCCAGCAGCCTTCAGACAGGGGGCTCCTACGAGCAGTACTTC.

The chain has TRBV18 and TRBJ2-1, with 8 nucleotides matching TRBD1. Germline lookup yields CDR1 KGHSH and CDR2 LQKENI. The CDR3 loop spans 14 amino acids. Unmatched junction bases numbered 8, after V lost 5 bases and J lost 8 bases. CDR3 bases: TGTGCCAGCTCAGCAGGGACAGGCATTGATGAGCAGTTCTTC. Protein sequence: CASSAGTGIDEQFF.

The chain joins TRBV15 to TRBJ2-7; a weak D match, TRBD1 (5 bases). Per germline, CDR1 LNHNV and CDR2 YYDKDF (reference sequence). Trimming left V 5 bases short and J 2 bases short, with 13 bases between. The CDR3 sequence is 14 residues long. As DNA, the CDR3 is TGTGCCACCAGCCGGCGCGGACAAACCTACGAGCAGTACTTC. It is translated as CATSRRGQTYEQYF. Complete variable domain (other parts from reference TRBV15 and TRBJ2-7): DAMVIQNPRYQVTQFGKPVTLSCSQTLNHNVMYWYQQKSSQAPKLLFHYYDKDFNNEADTPDNFQSRRPNTSFCFLDIRSPGLGDTAMYLCATSRRGQTYEQYFGPGTRLTVT.

Concerning this clone: The same CDR3 is also encoded by other DNA sequences in this sample. The rearrangement joins TRBV29-1 to TRBJ2-3, with 7 bases matching TRBD1. This CDR3 is built from 11 residues. V gave up 7 bases and J gave up 4 bases; unmatched junction bases: 2. Germline CDR1 reads SQVTM; CDR2 reads ANQGSEA. This CDR3 is CSGGTADTQYF. In DNA, the CDR3 is TGCAGCGGTGGGACAGCAGATACGCAGTATTTT.

The chain uses TRBV7-8 and TRBJ1-1; D may be TRBD1 (6 bases). Per the germline V gene, CDR1 is SGHVS and CDR2 is FQNEAQ. The CDR3 is 18 amino acids. The V end was cut by 4 bases, the J end by 8 bases, with 29 bases between. This CDR3 is CASSSTWATTGLRTEAFF. CDR3 bases: TGTGCCAGCAGCTCAACTTGGGCTACTACAGGGCTTCGGACCGAAGCTTTCTTT. Together with reference TRBV7-8 and TRBJ1-1, the CDR3 gives the full variable domain: GAGVSQSPRYKVAKRGQDVALRCDPISGHVSLFWYQQALGQGPEFLTYFQNEAQLDKSGLPSDRFFAERPEGSVSTLKIQRTQQEDSAVYLCASSSTWATTGLRTEAFFGQGTRLTVV.

The gene calls are TRBV19 and TRBJ2-3, with a weak D call TRBD1 (5 bases). V was clipped by 0 bases and J by 10 bases, with 11 bases between them. CDR3 length: 13 residues. The germline V gene has CDR1 LNHDA and CDR2 SQIVND (reference sequence). CDR3 residues: CASSIDGQHPQYF. The CDR3 DNA sequence: TGTGCCAGTAGTATAGATGGACAACACCCGCAGTATTTT.

Details on this clone: The CDR3 does not end in the conserved phenylalanine or tryptophan, so this is likely a read error. J is TRBJ1-1 and V is TRBV18; 8 bases match TRBD1. Germline V gene sequence: CDR1 KGHSH, CDR2 LQKENI. The CDR3 sequence is 16 residues long. J lost 5 bases, V lost 3 bases, and 11 bases had no gene match. DNA of the CDR3: TGTGCCAGCTCACCTGTGGGCAGGGGGCGTCCGACTGAAGCTTTCTAT. It translates to CASSPVGRGRPTEAFY.

V gene TRBV28 combines with J gene TRBJ2-3; TRBD2 matches at 12 bases. Germline assignment: CDR1 MDHEN and CDR2 SYDVKM. The CDR3 is 17 residues long. J gave up 6 bases and V 4 bases, and 11 bases lay outside the gene matches. Written as DNA, the CDR3 is TGTGCCAGCAGTTGGCCTAGCGGGGGGGCCTTGGGGGATACGCAGTATTTT. As protein: CASSWPSGGALGDTQYF.

The V and J genes are TRBV6-6 and TRBJ2-7; TRBD1 is a possible D gene (7 bases). The CDR3 length is 14 residues. Trimming cost V 6 bases and J 7 bases, with 19 bases left between them. Germline V gene data show CDR1 as MNHNY and CDR2 as SVGAGI (reference sequence). In DNA, the CDR3 is TGTGCCAGCAGCCGAGGTCCAGGGGGGAATGAGCAGTACGTC. It codes for CASSRGPGGNEQYV.

This chain uses TRBV5-1 with TRBJ1-2; 10 nucleotides agree with TRBD1. Germline V gene lookup returns CDR1 SGHRS and CDR2 YFSETQ. V was pared by 4 bases and J by 8 bases, with 11 bases of the junction left unmatched. The CDR3 runs to 15 residues. The CDR3 DNA sequence: TGCGCCAGCAGCAGTGACAGGGGGCTAACCGGGGGCTACACCTTC. Amino acid sequence: CASSSDRGLTGGYTF.

This clone was detected a few times. This rearrangement joins TRBV18 to TRBJ1-4, with no clear D. The V end lost 2 bases, the J end lost 8 bases, and 12 bases lay between the germline ends. Germline V gene sequence: CDR1 KGHSH, CDR2 LQKENI. The CDR3 is made up of 14 amino acids. This CDR3 reads CASSPAGLREKLFF. The DNA of the CDR3 is TGTGCCAGCTCACCAGCGGGGTTGAGAGAAAAACTGTTTTTT.

The genes are TRBV5-3 and TRBJ1-2; D perhaps matches TRBD1 (5 bases). TRBV5-3 is noted as an ORF with a role that remains uncertain. This CDR3 has 14 residues. The V end was cut by 4 bases, the J end by 1 base, with 11 bases between. Here the CDR3 reads CARSQTVLNYGYTF. In DNA form, the CDR3 reads TGTGCCAGAAGCCAGACAGTCCTTAACTATGGCTACACCTTC.

This clone has a handful of counts. This sequence joins TRBV5-1 and TRBJ2-1; 8 positions agree with TRBD1. Germline CDR1 and CDR2: SGHRS and YFSETQ. V was clipped by 1 base and J by 7 bases; unmatched bases: 7. The CDR3 has 15 residues. The CDR3 sequence: CASSLTQGARNEQFF. The CDR3 nucleotides are TGCGCCAGCAGCTTGACTCAGGGGGCAAGAAATGAGCAGTTCTTC.

The V call is TRBV19, the J call TRBJ1-5; weak D call: TRBD1 (5 bases). This CDR3 is built from 13 residues. Trimming removed 6 bases from V and 8 bases from J, with 14 bases in between. CDR1 is LNHDA, CDR2 SQIVND, per germline (reference sequence). The CDR3 DNA sequence: TGTGCCAGTAGCCCCCTGCGGGACGAGCCCCAGCATTTT. This encodes CASSPLRDEPQHF.

The genes are TRBV29-1 and TRBJ2-7; D is possibly TRBD1 (6 bases). V shed 6 bases and J shed 1 base, with 19 bases lying between them. From germline, CDR1 is SQVTM and CDR2 ANQGSEA. The CDR3 has 15 residues. DNA for the CDR3: TGCAGCGTCGTATTTCAGGGGCTCCCTTCCTACGAGCAGTACTTC. Protein sequence: CSVVFQGLPSYEQYF.

The gene calls are TRBV9 and TRBJ2-2, with 13 bases fitting TRBD2. V shed 0 bases and J 5 bases; nucleotides not matched to a gene: 7. CDR3 size: 18 residues. CDR1 and CDR2 (germline): SGDLS, YYNGEE. CDR3: CASSVGLAGGSWTGELFF. In nucleotides, the CDR3 is TGTGCCAGCAGCGTAGGACTAGCGGGGGGATCGTGGACCGGGGAGCTGTTTTTT.